The next 28 T cell receptor beta chains were all read from a single sample in a study of T cell responses to AZD1222 COVID-19 vaccine. Profiling relied on immunoSEQ multiplex PCR, and the TCRdb table lists in-frame clones only, not all of them. In the table there are 85,000 to 130,000 clones, roughly nine tenths of which are singletons. Sequencing was performed on peripheral blood, taken on day 0 of AZD1222 vaccination. These receptors originate from an adult in good health.

The V and J genes are TRBV10-2 and TRBJ2-5; D not certain. Deletions cut 5 bases from V and 5 bases from J, with 12 bases between. CDR1 and CDR2 from the germline V gene are WSHSY and SAAADI. This CDR3 is 13 amino acids long. The CDR3: CASSLPPLETQYF. The DNA for the CDR3 is TGCGCCAGCAGTCTCCCCCCATTGGAGACCCAGTACTTC.

The V call is TRBV5-1, the J call TRBJ1-1; D unclear. This CDR3 comprises 13 residues. Germline assignment: CDR1 SGHRS and CDR2 YFSETQ. Trimming removed 0 bases at V and 3 bases at J, with 6 bases between. CDR3 residues: CASSLDGDTEAFF. CDR3 bases: TGCGCCAGCAGCTTGGATGGGGACACTGAAGCTTTCTTT.

The rearrangement uses TRBV29-1 and TRBJ2-2; the D is unclear. Germline CDR1 SQVTM, CDR2 ANQGSEA. CDR3 length: 11 amino acids. V shed 5 bases and J shed 4 bases, with 5 bases lying between them. The CDR3 region has the DNA TGCAGCGTTCGACTCACCGGGGAGCTGTTTTTT. Translation gives CSVRLTGELFF.

The J gene is TRBJ1-4, the V gene TRBV19; tentative D call: TRBD1 (5 bases). Deletions cut 0 bases from V and 0 bases from J, with 20 bases between. The CDR3 runs to 20 residues. Germline CDR1 is LNHDA and CDR2 is SQIVND (reference sequence). DNA of the CDR3: TGTGCCAGTAGTATAGAGGGGCAGGGCAGTGTCCCTGCAACTAATGAAAAACTGTTTTTT. Residues: CASSIEGQGSVPATNEKLFF. Variable domain in full (rest from reference TRBV19 and TRBJ1-4): DGGITQSPKYLFRKEGQNVTLSCEQNLNHDAMYWYRQDPGQGLRLIYYSQIVNDFQKGDIAEGYSVSREKKESFPLTVTSAQKNPTAFYLCASSIEGQGSVPATNEKLFFGSGTQLSVL.

V is TRBV3-1 (or the pseudogene TRBV3-2) and J is TRBJ2-3; TRBD2 matches 7 bases. J was trimmed by 7 bases and V by 4 bases; bases with no gene match: 8. This CDR3 has 14 residues. Per the germline V gene, CDR1 is LGHDT and CDR2 is YNNKEL (reference sequence). This CDR3 reads CASSRGSGFNTQYF. The CDR3, as DNA: TGTGCCAGCAGCCGGGGTAGCGGGTTTAATACGCAGTATTTT.

The rearrangement links TRBV5-1 to TRBJ2-2; D is perhaps TRBD2 (6 bases). CDR3 length: 17 amino acids. Between the trimmed V and J ends, which lost 0 bases and 6 bases, there was a span of 18 bases. Germline V gene data show CDR1 as SGHRS and CDR2 as YFSETQ. The CDR3 sequence: CASSLVGLAANAGELFF. CDR3 bases: TGCGCCAGCAGCTTGGTAGGGTTAGCGGCCAACGCCGGGGAGCTGTTTTTT.

With regard to this clone: The same CDR3 arises from other DNA sequences in this sample as well. V and J are TRBV28 and TRBJ1-4; 8 positions agree with TRBD1. V was pared by 6 bases and J by 8 bases, with 8 bases of the junction left unmatched. The CDR3 runs to 14 residues. Per germline, CDR1 MDHEN and CDR2 SYDVKM. CDR3 residues: CASSRGQGREKLFF. The CDR3 DNA reads TGTGCCAGCAGCCGCGGACAGGGAAGGGAAAAACTGTTTTTT.

The CDR3 protein is CASSLSPSYEQYF. The DNA for the CDR3 is TGCGCCAGCAGCTTGTCCCCCAGCTACGAGCAGTACTTC. V is TRBV5-1 and J is TRBJ2-7; the D is unclear. CDR1 and CDR2 (germline): SGHRS, YFSETQ. The germline V and J ends were trimmed by 1 base and 3 bases, with 8 bases remaining between them. The CDR3 runs 13 residues.

V gene TRBV10-3 combines with J gene TRBJ1-1; D remains unclear. V lost 10 bases to trimming and J lost 6 bases, with 21 bases between them. The CDR3 extends over 14 amino acids. Germline V gene lookup returns CDR1 ENHRY and CDR2 SYGVKD. CDR3 protein: CATLLTTSAAEAFF. CDR3 sequence (DNA): TGTGCCACCTTGCTCACGACATCCGCGGCTGAAGCTTTCTTT.

In its sample, this clone was seen once. This chain uses TRBV19 with TRBJ1-5; D gene uncertain. CDR1 and CDR2 from the germline V gene are LNHDA and SQIVND (reference sequence). The CDR3 contains 15 residues. V was clipped by 3 bases and J by 7 bases, with 16 bases between them. CDR3 amino acids: CASSIDPVLGQPQHF. The CDR3 coding sequence is TGTGCCAGTAGTATTGACCCGGTACTCGGACAGCCCCAGCATTTT.

There are a few counts of this clone. The rearrangement links TRBV27 to TRBJ1-1; TRBD1 is a possible D gene (6 bases). This CDR3 is 15 amino acids long. Germline values: CDR1 MNHEY, CDR2 SMNVEV (reference sequence). Trimming pared 1 base from V and 1 base from J, leaving 10 bases between. For the CDR3, the DNA is TGTGCCAGCAGTTTATTCAGGGGAGGGAACACTGAAGCTTTCTTT. It encodes CASSLFRGGNTEAFF.

This sequence joins TRBV12-3 or TRBV12-4 and TRBJ2-7, with D uncertain. The V gene lost 2 bases and the J gene lost 6 bases, with 8 bases spanning the gap. The CDR3 contains 12 residues. In DNA form, the CDR3 reads TGTGCCAGCAGTTTATGGGTACGCGAGCAGTACTTC. Residues: CASSLWVREQYF.

V gene TRBV2 combines with J gene TRBJ1-1; D is undetermined. V shed 3 bases and J shed 1 base, with 21 bases lying between them. Germline-derived CDR1 and CDR2 are SNHLY and FYNNEI. The CDR3 loop spans 18 amino acids. The CDR3 protein is CASSEVGRTHNGNTEAFF. The CDR3, as DNA: TGTGCCAGCAGTGAGGTGGGAAGGACCCATAACGGGAACACTGAAGCTTTCTTT.

CDR3 region: CASSLRWASGETQYF. Here the CDR3 DNA reads TGCGCCAGCAGCCTCCGATGGGCTAGCGGGGAGACCCAGTACTTC. The chain has TRBV5-1 and TRBJ2-5; 8 nucleotides match TRBD2. CDR1 is SGHRS and CDR2 is YFSETQ in the germline V gene. This CDR3 comprises 15 residues. Germline trimming cut 4 bases from V and 5 bases from J; bases unmatched to any gene: 10.

The chain carries TRBV27 and TRBJ2-3; D possibly corresponds to TRBD1 (7 bases). The germline CDR1 and CDR2 sequences are MNHEY and SMNVEV (reference sequence). V was cut by 8 bases and J by 2 bases, with 14 bases left in between. The CDR3 consists of 14 residues. The CDR3 region has the DNA TGTGCCAGCTGGAGGGGGCAGGTCACAGATACGCAGTATTTT. It is translated as CASWRGQVTDTQYF.

The genes are TRBV28 and TRBJ2-3, with D hard to call. The CDR3 runs 14 residues. The V end lost 1 base, the J end lost 0 bases, and 5 bases lay between the germline ends. Germline CDR1 is MDHEN and CDR2 is SYDVKM. The CDR3 is CASSLSASTDTQYF. Written as DNA, the CDR3 is TGTGCCAGCAGTTTATCGGCTAGCACAGATACGCAGTATTTT.

V gene TRBV6-5 combines with J gene TRBJ1-1; D unclear. Germline V gene lookup returns CDR1 MNHEY and CDR2 SVGAGI. V was shortened by 0 bases and J by 0 bases, with 5 bases between the two germline ends. CDR3 length: 14 amino acids. The chain's CDR3 is CASSYSPVNTEAFF. CDR3 in DNA: TGTGCCAGCAGTTACTCGCCCGTGAACACTGAAGCTTTCTTT.

The chain uses TRBV9 and TRBJ2-1, with TRBD1 matching 7 bases. V dropped 4 bases and J dropped 2; count of bases not matched to a gene: 9. Germline V gene data show CDR1 as SGDLS and CDR2 as YYNGEE. This CDR3 contains 16 residues. CDR3 DNA sequence: TGTGCCAGCAGCCCCAGGGGAGACAGGGCCTACAATGAGCAGTTCTTC. It yields the protein CASSPRGDRAYNEQFF.

This chain uses TRBV9 with TRBJ2-3, with D hard to call. CDR1 SGDLS and CDR2 YYNGEE come from the germline V gene. The CDR3 length is 15 residues. V lost 3 bases, J lost 1 base, and 12 bases lay in between. The DNA for the CDR3 is TGTGCCAGCAGCGGATCGGTTCGCCGCACAGATACGCAGTATTTT. Translated: CASSGSVRRTDTQYF.

The chain joins TRBV5-1 to TRBJ2-1, with a tentative D call TRBD2 (6 bases). V lost 5 bases, J lost 7 bases, and 19 bases lay in between. The CDR3 covers 15 residues. Germline CDR1 and CDR2: SGHRS and YFSETQ. The CDR3 region has the DNA TGCGCCAGCAGGACCGGGAGCCCTACTCGGAATGAGCAGTTCTTC. Residues: CASRTGSPTRNEQFF. Using reference TRBV5-1 and TRBJ2-1 for the parts outside the CDR3, the full variable domain is KAGVTQTPRYLIKTRGQQVTLSCSPISGHRSVSWYQQTPGQGLQFLFEYFSETQRNKGNFPGRFSGRQFSNSRSEMNVSTLELGDSALYLCASRTGSPTRNEQFFGPGTRLTVL.

The chain carries TRBV10-2 and TRBJ2-7; D is unclear. This CDR3 comprises 15 residues. Per the germline V gene, CDR1 is WSHSY and CDR2 is SAAADI. The germline V and J ends were trimmed by 7 bases and 2 bases, with 18 bases remaining between them. CDR3 in DNA: TGCGCCAGCAAAGCCGCCGGGCCCAAACCCTACGAGCAGTACTTC. Translating gives CASKAAGPKPYEQYF.

In DNA, the CDR3 is TGTGCCAGCAGCTCCCATTTGGGGCTGGCTGGAAACACCATATATTTT. Translation: CASSSHLGLAGNTIYF. J is TRBJ1-3 and V is TRBV7-9, with TRBD1 as a possible D gene (5 bases). The V end was cut by 4 bases, the J end by 2 bases, with 15 bases between. Per germline, CDR1 SEHNR and CDR2 FQNEAQ (reference sequence). The CDR3 is made up of 16 amino acids.

J is TRBJ1-3 and V is TRBV11-2, with D unresolved. CDR3 length: 13 residues. V lost 7 bases, J lost 7 bases, and 14 bases lay in between. CDR1 is SGHAT and CDR2 is FQNNGV in the germline V gene. In nucleotides, the CDR3 is TGTGCCAGCACCTCCCCGGTGGGGAACACCATATATTTT. This gives the protein CASTSPVGNTIYF. Full variable domain (rest looked up from reference TRBV11-2 and TRBJ1-3): EAGVAQSPRYKIIEKRQSVAFWCNPISGHATLYWYQQILGQGPKLLIQFQNNGVVDDSQLPKDRFSAERLKGVDSTLKIQPAKLEDSAVYLCASTSPVGNTIYFGEGSWLTVV.

The chain combines TRBV5-8 with TRBJ2-1; D ambiguous. Trimming cost V 3 bases and J 0 bases, with 13 bases left between them. Per germline, CDR1 SGHTS and CDR2 YDEGEE. CDR3 length: 16 residues. The CDR3 reads CASSSTTRSSYNEQFF. The CDR3 DNA is TGTGCCAGCAGCTCCACCACTCGGAGCTCCTACAATGAGCAGTTCTTC.

The chain carries TRBV11-1 and TRBJ2-3; perhaps D is TRBD1 or TRBD2 (5 bases each). Trimming cost V 0 bases and J 2 bases, with 15 bases left between them. The CDR3 runs 17 residues. Germline CDR1 and CDR2: SGHAT and FQDESV (reference sequence). This CDR3 is CASSLAGTVRLTDTQYF. CDR3 coding DNA: TGTGCCAGCAGCTTAGCTGGGACGGTGCGACTCACAGATACGCAGTATTTT.

The J gene is TRBJ2-5, the V gene TRBV13, with 7 bases fitting TRBD1. Germline CDR1 and CDR2: PRHDT and FYEKMQ (reference sequence). The CDR3 covers 16 residues. The V segment lost 5 bases and the J segment 6 bases; nucleotides outside the gene matches: 15. The CDR3 region has the DNA TGTGCCAGCAGCCCCCGATACGGACAGGTCTGGCAGACCCAGTACTTC. Its protein product is CASSPRYGQVWQTQYF.

The V and J genes are TRBV19 and TRBJ2-5; D is uncertain. The CDR3 length is 14 residues. Looked up from germline, CDR1 is LNHDA and CDR2 is SQIVND (reference sequence). Trimming stripped 2 bases from V and 0 bases from J, with 7 bases between. The CDR3 DNA follows: TGTGCCAGTAGTATATTGCTTTACCAAGAGACCCAGTACTTC. Translation: CASSILLYQETQYF. Full variable domain (rest looked up from reference TRBV19 and TRBJ2-5): DGGITQSPKYLFRKEGQNVTLSCEQNLNHDAMYWYRQDPGQGLRLIYYSQIVNDFQKGDIAEGYSVSREKKESFPLTVTSAQKNPTAFYLCASSILLYQETQYFGPGTRLLVL.

The genes are TRBV19 and TRBJ2-1, with 7 bases lining up with TRBD2. The trim removed 3 bases at V and 3 bases at J, leaving 8 bases unmatched. Germline V gene lookup returns CDR1 LNHDA and CDR2 SQIVND (reference sequence). This CDR3 region has 16 residues. The CDR3 spells CASSIRGRDHYNEQFF. The DNA for the CDR3 is TGTGCCAGTAGTATCAGAGGGAGGGACCACTACAATGAGCAGTTCTTC. Variable domain in full (rest from reference TRBV19 and TRBJ2-1): DGGITQSPKYLFRKEGQNVTLSCEQNLNHDAMYWYRQDPGQGLRLIYYSQIVNDFQKGDIAEGYSVSREKKESFPLTVTSAQKNPTAFYLCASSIRGRDHYNEQFFGPGTRLTVL.